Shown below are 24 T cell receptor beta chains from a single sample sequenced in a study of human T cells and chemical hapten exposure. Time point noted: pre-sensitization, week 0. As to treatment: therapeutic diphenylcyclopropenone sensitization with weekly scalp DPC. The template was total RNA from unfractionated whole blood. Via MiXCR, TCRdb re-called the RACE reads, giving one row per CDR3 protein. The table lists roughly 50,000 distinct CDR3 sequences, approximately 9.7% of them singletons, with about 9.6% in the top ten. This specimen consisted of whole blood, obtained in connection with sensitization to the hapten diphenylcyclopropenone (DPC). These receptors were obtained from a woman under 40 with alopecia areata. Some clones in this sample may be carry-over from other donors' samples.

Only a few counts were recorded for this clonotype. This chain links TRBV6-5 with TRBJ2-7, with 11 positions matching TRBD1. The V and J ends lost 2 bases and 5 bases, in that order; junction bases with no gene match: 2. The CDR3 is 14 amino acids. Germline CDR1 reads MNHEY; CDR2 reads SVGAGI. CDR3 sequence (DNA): TGTGCCAGCAGTTACCTGGGACAGGGGGACGAGCAGTACTTC. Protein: CASSYLGQGDEQYF.

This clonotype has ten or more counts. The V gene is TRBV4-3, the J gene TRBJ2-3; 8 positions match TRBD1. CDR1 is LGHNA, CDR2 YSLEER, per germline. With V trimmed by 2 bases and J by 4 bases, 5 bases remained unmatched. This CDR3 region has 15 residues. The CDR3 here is CASSQRTTGADTQYF. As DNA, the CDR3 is TGCGCCAGCAGCCAACGTACGACAGGGGCAGATACGCAGTATTTT.

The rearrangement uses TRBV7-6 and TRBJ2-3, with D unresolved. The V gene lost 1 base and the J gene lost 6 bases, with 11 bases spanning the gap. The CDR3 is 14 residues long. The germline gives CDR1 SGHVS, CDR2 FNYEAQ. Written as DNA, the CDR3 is TGTGCCAGCAGCTTAGGAGTAGCCGCGGATACGCAGTATTTT. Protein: CASSLGVAADTQYF.

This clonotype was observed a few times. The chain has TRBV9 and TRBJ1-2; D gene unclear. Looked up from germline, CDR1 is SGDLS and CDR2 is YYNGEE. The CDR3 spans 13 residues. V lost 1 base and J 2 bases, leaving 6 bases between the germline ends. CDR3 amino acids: CASSVSPNYGYTF. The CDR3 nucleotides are TGTGCCAGCAGCGTAAGTCCGAACTATGGCTACACCTTC.

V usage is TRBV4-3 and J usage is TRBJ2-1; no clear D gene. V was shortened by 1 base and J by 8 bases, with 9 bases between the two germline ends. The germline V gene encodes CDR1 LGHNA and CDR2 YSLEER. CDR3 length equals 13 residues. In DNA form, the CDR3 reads TGCGCCAGCAGCCAAGTTGTTTCGCATGAGCAGTTCTTC. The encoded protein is CASSQVVSHEQFF.

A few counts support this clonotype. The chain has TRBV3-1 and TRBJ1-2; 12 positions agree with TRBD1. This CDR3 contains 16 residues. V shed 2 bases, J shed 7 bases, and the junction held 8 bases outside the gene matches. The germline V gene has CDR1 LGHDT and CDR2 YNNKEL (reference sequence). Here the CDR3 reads CASSQTGTGGSGGYTF. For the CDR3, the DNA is TGTGCCAGCAGCCAAACGGGGACAGGGGGCAGCGGTGGCTACACCTTC.

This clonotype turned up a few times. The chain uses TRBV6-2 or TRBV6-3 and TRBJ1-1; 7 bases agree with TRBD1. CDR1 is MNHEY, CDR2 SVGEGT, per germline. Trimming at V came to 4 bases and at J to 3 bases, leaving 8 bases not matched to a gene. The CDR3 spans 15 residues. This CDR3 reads CASSSDRVRDTEAFF. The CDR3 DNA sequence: TGTGCCAGCAGTTCTGACAGGGTCCGGGACACTGAAGCTTTCTTT.

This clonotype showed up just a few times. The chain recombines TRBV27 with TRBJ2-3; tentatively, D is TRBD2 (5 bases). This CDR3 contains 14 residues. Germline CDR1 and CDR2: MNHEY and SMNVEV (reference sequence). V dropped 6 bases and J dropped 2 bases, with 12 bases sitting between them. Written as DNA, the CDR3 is TGTGCCAGCAGATACGGGGTGGTCACAGATACGCAGTATTTT. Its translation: CASRYGVVTDTQYF.

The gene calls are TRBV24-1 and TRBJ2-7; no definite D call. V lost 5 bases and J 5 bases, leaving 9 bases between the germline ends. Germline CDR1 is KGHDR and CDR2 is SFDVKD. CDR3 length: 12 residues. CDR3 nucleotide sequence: TGTGCCACCAGTGCTGGTTGGGACGAGCAGTACTTC. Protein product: CATSAGWDEQYF.

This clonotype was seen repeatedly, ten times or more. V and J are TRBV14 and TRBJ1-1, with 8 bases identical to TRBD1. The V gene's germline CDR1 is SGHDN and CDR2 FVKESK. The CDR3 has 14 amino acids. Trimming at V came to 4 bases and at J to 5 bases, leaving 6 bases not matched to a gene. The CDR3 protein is CASSPLDRVTEAFF. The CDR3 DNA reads TGTGCCAGCAGCCCTCTGGACAGGGTAACTGAAGCTTTCTTT.

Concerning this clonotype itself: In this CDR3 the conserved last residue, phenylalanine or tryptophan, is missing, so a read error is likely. CDR3 DNA sequence: TGTGCCACCGCGGGACGGAGTGGTACTCAGCCCCAGCATTTG. Its protein is CATAGRSGTQPQHL. The gene calls are TRBV27 and TRBJ1-5, with D maybe TRBD1 (5 bases). V was shortened by 10 bases and J by 6 bases, with 19 bases between the two germline ends. Per germline, CDR1 MNHEY and CDR2 SMNVEV (reference sequence). The CDR3 is 14 amino acids.

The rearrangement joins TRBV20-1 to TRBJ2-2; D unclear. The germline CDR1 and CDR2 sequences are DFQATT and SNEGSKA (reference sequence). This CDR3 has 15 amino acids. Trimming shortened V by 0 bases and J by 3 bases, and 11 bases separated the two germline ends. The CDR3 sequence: CSARDHHSHTGELFF. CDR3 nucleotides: TGCAGTGCTAGAGATCACCACTCCCACACCGGGGAGCTGTTTTTT.

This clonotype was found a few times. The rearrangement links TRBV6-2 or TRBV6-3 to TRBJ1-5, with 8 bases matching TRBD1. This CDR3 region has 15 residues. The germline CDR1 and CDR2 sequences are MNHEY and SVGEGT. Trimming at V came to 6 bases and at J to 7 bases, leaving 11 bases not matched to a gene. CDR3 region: CASRDGTGSQQPQHF. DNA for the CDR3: TGTGCCAGCAGAGACGGGACAGGAAGTCAGCAGCCCCAGCATTTT.

In DNA, the CDR3 is TGTGCCAGCAGGTCCCCCCGGGAAGATACGCAGTATTTT. Its protein product is CASRSPREDTQYF. The chain recombines TRBV7-8 with TRBJ2-3; D may be TRBD2 (5 bases). V was cut by 6 bases and J by 5 bases, with 12 bases left in between. The CDR3 runs 13 residues. The germline V gene encodes CDR1 SGHVS and CDR2 FQNEAQ.

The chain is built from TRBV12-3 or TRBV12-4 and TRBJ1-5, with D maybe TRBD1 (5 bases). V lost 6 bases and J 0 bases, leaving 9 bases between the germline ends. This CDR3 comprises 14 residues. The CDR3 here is CASRDIDSNQPQHF. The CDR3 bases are TGTGCCAGCAGGGACATCGATAGCAATCAGCCCCAGCATTTT.

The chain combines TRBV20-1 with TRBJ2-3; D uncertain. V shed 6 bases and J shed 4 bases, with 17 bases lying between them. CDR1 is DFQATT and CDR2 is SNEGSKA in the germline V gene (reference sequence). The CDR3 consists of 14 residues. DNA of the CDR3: TGCAGTGCCCGTCGTGGCGTCCAGCCAGATACGCAGTATTTT. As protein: CSARRGVQPDTQYF.

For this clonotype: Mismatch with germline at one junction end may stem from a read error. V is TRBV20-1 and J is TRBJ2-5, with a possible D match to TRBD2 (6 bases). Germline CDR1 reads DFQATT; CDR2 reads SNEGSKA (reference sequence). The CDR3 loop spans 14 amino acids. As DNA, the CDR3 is TGCAGTGCTACCTTTGGGGGGTGCGGCGAGACCCAGTACTTT. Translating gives CSATFGGCGETQYF.

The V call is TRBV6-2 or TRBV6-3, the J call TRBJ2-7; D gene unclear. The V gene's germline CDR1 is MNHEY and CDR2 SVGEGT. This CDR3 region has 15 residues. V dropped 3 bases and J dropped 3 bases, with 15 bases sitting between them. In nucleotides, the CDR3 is TGTGCCAGCAGTTATTCCGTCTCTGGTCGCTACGAGCAGTACTTC. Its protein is CASSYSVSGRYEQYF.

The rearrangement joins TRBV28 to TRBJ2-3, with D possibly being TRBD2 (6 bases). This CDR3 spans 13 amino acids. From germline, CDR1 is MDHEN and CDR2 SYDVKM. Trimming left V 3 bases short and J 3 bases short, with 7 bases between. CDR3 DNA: TGTGCCAGCAGTTTCGGGGGTACAGATACGCAGTATTTT. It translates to CASSFGGTDTQYF.

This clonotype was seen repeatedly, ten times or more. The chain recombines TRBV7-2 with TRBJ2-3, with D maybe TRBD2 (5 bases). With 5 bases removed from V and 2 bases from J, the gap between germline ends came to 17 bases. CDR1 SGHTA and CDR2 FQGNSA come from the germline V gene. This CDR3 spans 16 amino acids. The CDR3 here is CASSPLARRNTDTQYF. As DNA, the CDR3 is TGTGCCAGCAGCCCTTTAGCGCGCAGGAACACAGATACGCAGTATTTT. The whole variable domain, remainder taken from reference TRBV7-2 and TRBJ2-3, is GAGVSQSPSNKVTEKGKDVELRCDPISGHTALYWYRQSLGQGLEFLIYFQGNSAPDKSGLPSDRFSAERTGGSVSTLTIQRTQQEDSAVYLCASSPLARRNTDTQYFGPGTRLTVL.

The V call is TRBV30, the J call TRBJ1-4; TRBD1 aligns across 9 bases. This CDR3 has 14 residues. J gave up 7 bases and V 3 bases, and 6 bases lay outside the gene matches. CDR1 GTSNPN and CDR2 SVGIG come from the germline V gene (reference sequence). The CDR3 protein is CAWRKQGAGEKLFF. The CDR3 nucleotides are TGTGCCTGGAGAAAACAGGGGGCCGGTGAAAAACTGTTTTTT.

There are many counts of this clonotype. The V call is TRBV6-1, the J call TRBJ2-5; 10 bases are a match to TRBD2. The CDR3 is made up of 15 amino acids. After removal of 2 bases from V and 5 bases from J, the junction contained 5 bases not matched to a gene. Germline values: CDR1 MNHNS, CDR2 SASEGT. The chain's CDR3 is CASSEQRGGPETQYF. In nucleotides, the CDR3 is TGTGCCAGCAGTGAACAGCGGGGGGGCCCGGAGACCCAGTACTTC.

The CDR3 reads CASSPGGNTQYF. The CDR3, as DNA: TGTGCCAGCAGCCCCGGCGGCAATACGCAGTATTTT. V and J are TRBV3-1 and TRBJ2-3; no reliable D call. CDR3 length: 12 amino acids. Germline lookup yields CDR1 LGHDT and CDR2 YNNKEL (reference sequence). With 4 bases removed from V and 7 bases from J, the gap between germline ends came to 9 bases.

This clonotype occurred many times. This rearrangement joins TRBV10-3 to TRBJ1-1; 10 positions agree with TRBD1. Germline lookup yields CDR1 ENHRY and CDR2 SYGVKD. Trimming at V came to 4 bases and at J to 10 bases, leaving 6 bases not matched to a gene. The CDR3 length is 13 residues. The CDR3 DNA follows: TGTGCCATCAGTGGTGATTGGACAGGGGGAGCTTTCTTT. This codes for CAISGDWTGGAFF.